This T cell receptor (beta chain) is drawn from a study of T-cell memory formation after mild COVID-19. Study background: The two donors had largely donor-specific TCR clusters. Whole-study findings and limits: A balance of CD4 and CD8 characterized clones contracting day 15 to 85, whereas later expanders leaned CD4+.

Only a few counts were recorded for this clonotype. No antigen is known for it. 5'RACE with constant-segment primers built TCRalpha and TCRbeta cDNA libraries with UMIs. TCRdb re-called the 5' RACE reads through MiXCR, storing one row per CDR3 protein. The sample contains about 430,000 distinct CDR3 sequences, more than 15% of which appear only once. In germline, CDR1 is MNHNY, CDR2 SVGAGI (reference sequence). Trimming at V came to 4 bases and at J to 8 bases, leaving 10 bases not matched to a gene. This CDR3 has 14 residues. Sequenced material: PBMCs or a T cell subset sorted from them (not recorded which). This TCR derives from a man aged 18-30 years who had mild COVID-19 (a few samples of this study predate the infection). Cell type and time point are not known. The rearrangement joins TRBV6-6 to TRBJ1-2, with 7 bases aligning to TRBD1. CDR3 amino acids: CASSSGTVIRGYTF. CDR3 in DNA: TGTGCCAGCAGTTCCGGGACAGTCATTCGCGGCTACACCTTC.